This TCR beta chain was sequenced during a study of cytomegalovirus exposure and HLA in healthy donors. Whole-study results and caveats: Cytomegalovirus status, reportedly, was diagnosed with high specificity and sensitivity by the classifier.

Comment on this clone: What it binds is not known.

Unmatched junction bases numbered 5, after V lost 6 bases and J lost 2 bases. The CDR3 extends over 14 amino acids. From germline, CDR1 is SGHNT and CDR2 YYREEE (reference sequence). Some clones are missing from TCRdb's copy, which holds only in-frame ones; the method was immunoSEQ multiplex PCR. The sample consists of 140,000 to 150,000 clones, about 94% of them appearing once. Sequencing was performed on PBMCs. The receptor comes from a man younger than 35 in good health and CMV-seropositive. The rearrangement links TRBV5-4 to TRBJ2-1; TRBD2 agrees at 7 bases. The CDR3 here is CASKGGVTYNEQFF. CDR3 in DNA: TGTGCCAGCAAGGGAGGGGTAACCTACAATGAGCAGTTCTTC.